Presented here are 24 T cell receptor beta chains from one specimen sequenced in a study of radiotherapy plus CTLA-4 blockade in lung cancer. Sequenced by immunoSEQ multiplex PCR; TCRdb stores in-frame clones only, minus some. The sample shows 90,000 to 100,000 clones, roughly 80% of them seen only once. The input for sequencing was peripheral blood, taken from a patient treated with radiotherapy plus ipilimumab. The receptors derive from a human donor with non-small cell lung cancer that progressed on radiotherapy plus ipilimumab.

This clone was detected only once. The chain uses TRBV5-1 and TRBJ2-5, with D possibly TRBD1 on 6 matching bases. The V gene's germline CDR1 is SGHRS and CDR2 YFSETQ. The CDR3 length is 14 residues. V was shortened by 2 bases and J by 5 bases, with 13 bases between the two germline ends. CDR3 amino acids: CASSFNREVETQYF. The DNA of the CDR3 is TGCGCCAGCAGCTTCAACAGGGAAGTGGAGACCCAGTACTTC.

A few counts support this clone. The CDR3 is CATSRDLTSGSPDTQYF. Written as DNA, the CDR3 is TGTGCCACCAGCAGAGATCTTACTAGCGGGAGTCCAGATACGCAGTATTTT. This chain links TRBV15 with TRBJ2-3; the match to TRBD2 covers 11 bases. V lost 0 bases and J lost 4; bases outside the gene matches: 6. There are 17 residues in the CDR3. The V gene's germline CDR1 is LNHNV and CDR2 YYDKDF (reference sequence).

This chain links TRBV14 with TRBJ2-1; tentatively, D is TRBD2 (6 bases). There are 12 residues in the CDR3. Trimming took 6 bases from V and 10 from J, leaving 13 bases between them. Germline V gene sequence: CDR1 SGHDN, CDR2 FVKESK. The CDR3 spells CASRWREGEQFF. Here the CDR3 DNA reads TGTGCCAGCAGATGGCGGGAAGGCGAGCAGTTCTTC.

The CDR3 is CAWSPRGYEQYF. CDR3 sequence (DNA): TGTGCCTGGAGTCCTAGAGGATACGAGCAGTACTTC. J is TRBJ2-7 and V is TRBV30; D gene ambiguous. Trimming pared 2 bases from V and 4 bases from J, leaving 9 bases between. From germline, CDR1 is GTSNPN and CDR2 SVGIG (reference sequence). The CDR3 loop spans 12 amino acids.

The chain joins TRBV5-8 to TRBJ2-7; weak D call: TRBD2 (5 bases). The germline gives CDR1 SGHTS, CDR2 YDEGEE. V lost 3 bases to trimming and J lost 3 bases, with 16 bases between them. The CDR3 is 15 amino acids. In nucleotides, the CDR3 is TGTGCCAGCAGCTATTCGGATCAACGGGGCTACGAGCAGTACTTC. As protein: CASSYSDQRGYEQYF.

This rearrangement joins TRBV6-6 to TRBJ2-7; TRBD1 matches 8 bases. The CDR3 has 14 amino acids. Germline trimming cut 1 base from V and 5 bases from J; bases unmatched to any gene: 4. CDR1 MNHNY and CDR2 SVGAGI come from the germline V gene (reference sequence). As DNA, the CDR3 is TGTGCCAGCAGTTACTTAGACAGGGGCCACGAGCAGTACTTC. This codes for CASSYLDRGHEQYF.

The rearrangement links TRBV29-1 to TRBJ2-2; 7 bases are shared with TRBD1. V shed 4 bases and J 6 bases; nucleotides not matched to a gene: 2. Per the germline V gene, CDR1 is SQVTM and CDR2 is ANQGSEA. The CDR3 totals 12 residues. This CDR3 is CSVGQGAGELFF. The CDR3 DNA follows: TGCAGCGTTGGGCAGGGGGCCGGGGAGCTGTTTTTT.

This clone came up a few times. The chain links TRBV5-1 to TRBJ2-7; 12 nucleotides match TRBD1. Trimming took 3 bases from V and 12 from J; bases not matched to a gene: 10. The V gene's germline CDR1 is SGHRS and CDR2 YFSETQ. The CDR3 extends over 14 amino acids. CDR3 in DNA: TGCGCCAGCAGCTCAACCGGGACAGGGGGCGCTCGGTACTTC. It is translated as CASSSTGTGGARYF.

The sample holds one count of this clone. V usage is TRBV7-9 and J usage is TRBJ1-2; possibly TRBD1 for D (6 bases). Per germline, CDR1 SEHNR and CDR2 FQNEAQ (reference sequence). Trimming removed 1 base from V and 4 bases from J, with 10 bases in between. The CDR3 has 14 residues. CDR3 DNA: TGTGCCAGCAGCTTAGGACAGGCGGGCTATGGCTACACCTTC. The encoded protein is CASSLGQAGYGYTF.

The chain is built from TRBV4-1 and TRBJ2-7, with 7 nucleotides matching TRBD2. Germline V gene sequence: CDR1 MGHRA, CDR2 YSYEKL. J lost 2 bases, V lost 1 base, and 5 bases had no gene match. The CDR3 has 15 residues. CDR3 residues: CASSQAGSGTYEQYF. CDR3 DNA sequence: TGCGCCAGCAGCCAAGCAGGCAGCGGGACCTACGAGCAGTACTTC.

The rearrangement joins TRBV4-2 to TRBJ1-1, with TRBD1 identical over 7 bases. This CDR3 is built from 16 residues. V dropped 3 bases and J dropped 3; count of bases not matched to a gene: 10. Looked up from germline, CDR1 is LGHNA and CDR2 is YNFKEQ. The CDR3 nucleotides are TGTGCCAGCAGCCAGGAGACAGGGATTGCGGACACTGAAGCTTTCTTT. This sequence encodes CASSQETGIADTEAFF.

The chain employs TRBV5-1 and TRBJ1-1, with 8 nucleotides matching TRBD1. Germline trimming cut 4 bases from V and 1 base from J; bases unmatched to any gene: 6. Germline V gene data show CDR1 as SGHRS and CDR2 as YFSETQ. This CDR3 has 15 amino acids. CDR3 sequence (DNA): TGCGCCAGCAGCACCGATGGACAGGGGAACACTGAAGCTTTCTTT. Protein product: CASSTDGQGNTEAFF.

J is TRBJ2-1 and V is TRBV27; D not resolved. Germline values: CDR1 MNHEY, CDR2 SMNVEV (reference sequence). Trimming left V 3 bases short and J 5 bases short, with 8 bases between. The CDR3 spans 13 residues. CDR3 amino acids: CASSFGLDNEQFF. CDR3 bases: TGTGCCAGCAGTTTCGGCCTCGACAATGAGCAGTTCTTC.

V usage is TRBV30 and J usage is TRBJ2-1; 7 bases agree with TRBD2. Unmatched junction bases numbered 2, after V lost 2 bases and J lost 1 base. The germline CDR1 and CDR2 sequences are GTSNPN and SVGIG (reference sequence). This CDR3 has 14 residues. The DNA for the CDR3 is TGTGCCTGGAGTCTAGCGGCATCCTACAATGAGCAGTTCTTC. Its protein product is CAWSLAASYNEQFF.

This rearrangement joins TRBV5-1 to TRBJ2-5; D is uncertain. Trimming pared 0 bases from V and 0 bases from J, leaving 6 bases between. Per germline, CDR1 SGHRS and CDR2 YFSETQ. The length of the CDR3 is 14 residues. The CDR3 reads CASSLARNQETQYF. The CDR3 bases are TGCGCCAGCAGCTTGGCGCGGAACCAAGAGACCCAGTACTTC.

This clone has just one count. The gene calls are TRBV28 and TRBJ1-5; D not resolved. Trimming removed 3 bases at V and 7 bases at J, with 7 bases between. This CDR3 region has 12 residues. Germline V gene lookup returns CDR1 MDHEN and CDR2 SYDVKM. CDR3 amino acids: CASSFMRQPQHF. DNA of the CDR3: TGTGCCAGCAGTTTTATGAGGCAGCCCCAGCATTTT.

The V gene is TRBV4-1, the J gene TRBJ2-2, with TRBD1 as a possible D gene (5 bases). The germline V and J ends were trimmed by 3 bases and 4 bases, with 15 bases remaining between them. CDR3 length: 16 residues. Germline loops: CDR1 MGHRA, CDR2 YSYEKL. The CDR3 DNA reads TGCGCCAGCAGCCATACAGGCTGGGGAAGCACCGGGGAGCTGTTTTTT. Residues: CASSHTGWGSTGELFF.

This rearrangement joins TRBV25-1 to TRBJ1-5; D unclear. The CDR3 is 13 amino acids. V was cut by 2 bases and J by 5 bases, with 7 bases left in between. Germline loops: CDR1 MGHDK, CDR2 SYGVNS. The CDR3 nucleotides are TGTGCCAGCAGTGAAGGAGTGGATCAGCCCCAGCATTTT. Its translation is CASSEGVDQPQHF.

This clone was observed once. The chain links TRBV28 to TRBJ2-5, with D perhaps TRBD1 (6 bases). With 5 bases removed from V and 7 bases from J, the gap between germline ends came to 17 bases. This CDR3 contains 14 residues. CDR1 and CDR2 (germline): MDHEN, SYDVKM. The CDR3, as DNA: TGTGCCAGCAGTCCGACAGGTTTCCAGGGGACCCAGTACTTC. It translates to CASSPTGFQGTQYF.

The gene calls are TRBV29-1 and TRBJ2-1, with 8 nucleotides matching TRBD2. Per the germline V gene, CDR1 is SQVTM and CDR2 is ANQGSEA. The CDR3 extends over 17 amino acids. The trim removed 0 bases at V and 0 bases at J, leaving 7 bases unmatched. The CDR3 reads CSVEDVSGANSYNEQFF. The CDR3 nucleotides read TGCAGCGTTGAAGATGTTAGCGGGGCAAACTCCTACAATGAGCAGTTCTTC.

The chain links TRBV7-3 to TRBJ1-1; 7 bases line up with TRBD1. The CDR3 spans 13 residues. V trimming: 5 bases; J trimming: 10 bases; junction bases outside the gene matches: 10. Germline V gene data show CDR1 as SGHTA and CDR2 as FQGTGA. CDR3 residues: CASSPYDRAVAFF. CDR3 bases: TGTGCCAGCAGCCCGTACGACAGGGCTGTAGCTTTCTTT.

The V call is TRBV29-1, the J call TRBJ1-2; D remains unclear. The CDR3 is made up of 11 amino acids. Germline V gene lookup returns CDR1 SQVTM and CDR2 ANQGSEA. The ends were cut back, 3 bases at V and 3 bases at J, with 5 bases in the middle. The CDR3 protein is CSVDGYYGYTF. CDR3 in DNA: TGCAGCGTTGACGGTTACTATGGCTACACCTTC.

The chain links TRBV11-2 to TRBJ1-2; TRBD1 aligns across 9 bases. This CDR3 has 15 residues. CDR1 and CDR2 from the germline V gene are SGHAT and FQNNGV. V trimming: 5 bases; J trimming: 5 bases; junction bases outside the gene matches: 9. The CDR3 loop reads CASSTRYRGLYGYTF. The CDR3, as DNA: TGTGCCAGCAGCACCCGGTACAGGGGGCTATATGGCTACACCTTC.

The rearrangement links TRBV9 to TRBJ2-5; TRBD1 aligns across 11 bases. The V and J ends lost 3 bases and 5 bases, in that order; junction bases with no gene match: 6. Germline V lookup: CDR1 SGDLS, CDR2 YYNGEE. The CDR3 extends over 15 amino acids. The CDR3 region has the DNA TGTGCCAGCAGCGCAATTGGACAGGGGGCGGAGACCCAGTACTTC. Encoded protein: CASSAIGQGAETQYF. Looking up the rest from reference TRBV9 and TRBJ2-5 gives the full variable domain: DSGVTQTPKHLITATGQRVTLRCSPRSGDLSVYWYQQSLDQGLQFLIQYYNGEERAKGNILERFSAQQFPDLHSELNLSSLELGDSALYFCASSAIGQGAETQYFGPGTRLLVL.